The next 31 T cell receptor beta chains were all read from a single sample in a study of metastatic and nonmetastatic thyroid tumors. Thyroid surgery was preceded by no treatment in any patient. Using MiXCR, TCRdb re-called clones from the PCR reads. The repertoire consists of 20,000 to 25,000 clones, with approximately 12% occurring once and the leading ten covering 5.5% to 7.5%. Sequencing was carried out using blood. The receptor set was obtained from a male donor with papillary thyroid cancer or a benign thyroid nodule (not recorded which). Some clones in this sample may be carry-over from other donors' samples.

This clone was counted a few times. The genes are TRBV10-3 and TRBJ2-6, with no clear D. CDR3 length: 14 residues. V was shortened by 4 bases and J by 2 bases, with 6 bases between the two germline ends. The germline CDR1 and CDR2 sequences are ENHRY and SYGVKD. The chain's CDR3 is CAISGAAGANVLTF. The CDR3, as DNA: TGTGCCATCAGTGGGGCGGCTGGGGCCAACGTCCTGACTTTC.

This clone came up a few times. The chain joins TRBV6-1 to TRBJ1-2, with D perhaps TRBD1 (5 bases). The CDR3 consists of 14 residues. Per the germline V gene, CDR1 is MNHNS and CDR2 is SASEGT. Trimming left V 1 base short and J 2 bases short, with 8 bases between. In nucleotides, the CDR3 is TGTGCCAGCAGTGAAGTGGCAGGGAACTATGGCTACACCTTC. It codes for CASSEVAGNYGYTF.

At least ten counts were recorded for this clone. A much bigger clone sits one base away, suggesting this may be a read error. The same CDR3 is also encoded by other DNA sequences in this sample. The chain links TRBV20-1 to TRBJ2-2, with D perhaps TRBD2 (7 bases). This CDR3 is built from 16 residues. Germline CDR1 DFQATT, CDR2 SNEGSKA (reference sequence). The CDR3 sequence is CSARGQAGSGVGELFF. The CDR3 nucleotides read TGCAGCGCTAGGGGACAAGCGGGATCCGGAGTCGGGGAGCTGTTTTTT.

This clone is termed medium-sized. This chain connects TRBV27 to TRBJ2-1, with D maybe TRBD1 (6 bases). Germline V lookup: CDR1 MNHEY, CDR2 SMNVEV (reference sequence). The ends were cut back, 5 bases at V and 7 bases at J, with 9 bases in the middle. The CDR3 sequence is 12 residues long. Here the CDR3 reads CASSTGWNEQFF. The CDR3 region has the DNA TGTGCCAGCAGTACAGGGTGGAATGAGCAGTTCTTC.

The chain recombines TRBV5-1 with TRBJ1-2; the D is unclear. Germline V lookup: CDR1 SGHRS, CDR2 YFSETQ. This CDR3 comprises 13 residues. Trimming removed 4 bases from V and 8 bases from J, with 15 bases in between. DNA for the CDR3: TGCGCCAGCAGCCCCCGCCCCCGTTGGGGCTACACCTTC. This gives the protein CASSPRPRWGYTF.

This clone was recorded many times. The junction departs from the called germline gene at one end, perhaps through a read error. The DNA of the CDR3 is TGTGCTAGCAGCTTAGCGGCCAGCAGCCAAGAGACCCAGTACTTC. Encoded protein: CASSLAASSQETQYF. This chain joins TRBV7-7 and TRBJ2-5; possible D gene TRBD2, 6 bases. The CDR3 is 15 amino acids. CDR1 is SSHAT and CDR2 is FNYEAQ in the germline V gene (reference sequence).

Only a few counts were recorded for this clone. In DNA form, the CDR3 reads TGTGCCAGCAAGGGCAGCGGAGAGACCCAGTACTTC. It translates to CASKGSGETQYF. The chain employs TRBV12-3 or TRBV12-4 and TRBJ2-5, with a tentative D call TRBD2 (5 bases). Trimming took off 7 bases at V and 4 bases at J, with 10 bases between the two ends. The CDR3 has 12 residues.

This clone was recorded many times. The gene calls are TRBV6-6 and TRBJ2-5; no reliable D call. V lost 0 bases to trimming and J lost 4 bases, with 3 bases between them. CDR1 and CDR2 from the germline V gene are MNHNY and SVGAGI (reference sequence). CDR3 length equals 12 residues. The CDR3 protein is CASSYSGETQYF. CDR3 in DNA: TGTGCCAGCAGTTACTCGGGAGAGACCCAGTACTTC.

CDR3 DNA: TGCGCCAGCAGCCAAGATCTTGACAGTAATTCACCCCTCCACTTT. As protein: CASSQDLDSNSPLHF. This chain connects TRBV4-1 to TRBJ1-6; D perhaps matches TRBD1 (5 bases). This CDR3 is built from 15 residues. V dropped 0 bases and J dropped 6 bases, with 9 bases sitting between them. Per germline, CDR1 MGHRA and CDR2 YSYEKL.

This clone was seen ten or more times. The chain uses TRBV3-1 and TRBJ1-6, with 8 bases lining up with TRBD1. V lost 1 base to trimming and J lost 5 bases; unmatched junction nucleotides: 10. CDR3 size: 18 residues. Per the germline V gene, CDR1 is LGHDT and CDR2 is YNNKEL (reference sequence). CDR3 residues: CASSQGGARGRNNSPLHF. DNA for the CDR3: TGTGCCAGCAGCCAAGGAGGAGCCAGGGGGCGAAATAATTCACCCCTCCACTTT.

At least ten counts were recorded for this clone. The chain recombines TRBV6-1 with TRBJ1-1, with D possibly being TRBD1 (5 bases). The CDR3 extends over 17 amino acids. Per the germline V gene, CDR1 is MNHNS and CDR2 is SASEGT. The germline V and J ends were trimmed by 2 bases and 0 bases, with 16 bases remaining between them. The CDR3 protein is CASSERWGMGLNTEAFF. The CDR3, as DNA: TGTGCCAGCAGTGAAAGGTGGGGGATGGGCCTGAACACTGAAGCTTTCTTT.

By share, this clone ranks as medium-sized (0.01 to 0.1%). CDR3 region: CASSGAGTDTQYF. CDR3 DNA: TGTGCCAGCAGCGGGGCAGGGACAGATACGCAGTATTTT. V and J are TRBV6-1 and TRBJ2-3; D tentatively fits TRBD1 or TRBD2 (5 bases each). CDR1 is MNHNS, CDR2 SASEGT, per germline. Between the trimmed V and J ends, which lost 6 bases and 3 bases, there was a span of 10 bases. The CDR3 covers 13 residues.

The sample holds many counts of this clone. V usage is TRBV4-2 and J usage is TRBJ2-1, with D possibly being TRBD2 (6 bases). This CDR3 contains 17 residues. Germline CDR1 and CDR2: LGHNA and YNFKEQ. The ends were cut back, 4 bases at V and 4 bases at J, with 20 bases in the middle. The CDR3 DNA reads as TGTGCCAGCAGCCGCCTTGCCGGTCTAGCGAGTTACAATGAGCAGTTCTTC. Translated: CASSRLAGLASYNEQFF.

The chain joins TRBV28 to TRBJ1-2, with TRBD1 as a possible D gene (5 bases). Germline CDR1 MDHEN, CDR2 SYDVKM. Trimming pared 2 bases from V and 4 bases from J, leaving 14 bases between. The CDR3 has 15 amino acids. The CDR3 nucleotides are TGTGCCAGCAGTTTAGTCCAGGGAGGGTCCTATGGCTACACCTTC. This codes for CASSLVQGGSYGYTF.

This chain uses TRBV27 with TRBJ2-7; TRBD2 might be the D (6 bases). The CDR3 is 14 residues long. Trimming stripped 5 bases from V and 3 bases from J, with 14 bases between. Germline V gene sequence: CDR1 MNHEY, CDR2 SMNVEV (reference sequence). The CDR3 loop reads CASSRSGNFYEQYF. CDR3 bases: TGTGCCAGCAGTCGTAGCGGTAACTTCTACGAGCAGTACTTC.

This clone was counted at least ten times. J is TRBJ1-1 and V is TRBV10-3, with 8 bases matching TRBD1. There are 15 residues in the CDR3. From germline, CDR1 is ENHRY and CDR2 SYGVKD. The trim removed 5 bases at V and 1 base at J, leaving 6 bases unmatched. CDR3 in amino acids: CAISSRTGQNTEAFF. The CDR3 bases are TGTGCCATCAGTTCAAGGACAGGGCAGAACACTGAAGCTTTCTTT.

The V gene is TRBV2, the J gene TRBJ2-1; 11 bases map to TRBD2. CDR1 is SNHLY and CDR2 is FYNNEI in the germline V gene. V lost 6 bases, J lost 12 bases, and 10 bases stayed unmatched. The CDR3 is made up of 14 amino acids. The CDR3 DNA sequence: TGTGCCAGCAGGACTAGCGGGATGCCGGTTGGGCAGTTCTTC. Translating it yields CASRTSGMPVGQFF. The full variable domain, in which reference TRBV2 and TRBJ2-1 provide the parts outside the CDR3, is EPEVTQTPSHQVTQMGQEVILRCVPISNHLYFYWYRQILGQKVEFLVSFYNNEISEKSEIFDDQFSVERPDGSNFTLKIRSTKLEDSAMYFCASRTSGMPVGQFFGPGTRLTVL.

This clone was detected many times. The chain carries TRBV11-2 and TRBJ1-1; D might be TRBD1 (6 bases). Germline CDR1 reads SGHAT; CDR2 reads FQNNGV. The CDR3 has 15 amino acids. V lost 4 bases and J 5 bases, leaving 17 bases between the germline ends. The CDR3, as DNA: TGTGCCAGCAGCTCAGGCGGGGGCAAAGGAACTGAAGCTTTCTTT. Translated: CASSSGGGKGTEAFF. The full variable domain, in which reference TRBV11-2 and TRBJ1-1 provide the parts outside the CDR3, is EAGVAQSPRYKIIEKRQSVAFWCNPISGHATLYWYQQILGQGPKLLIQFQNNGVVDDSQLPKDRFSAERLKGVDSTLKIQPAKLEDSAVYLCASSSGGGKGTEAFFGQGTRLTVV.

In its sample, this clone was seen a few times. The DNA of the CDR3 is TGTGCCAGCAGACCTTCAACCGGGGGGAGAGATACGCAGTATTTT. This gives the protein CASRPSTGGRDTQYF. The genes are TRBV6-1 and TRBJ2-3; 7 bases fit TRBD2. V lost 6 bases to trimming and J lost 5 bases; unmatched junction nucleotides: 11. The CDR3 is 15 residues long. CDR1 is MNHNS and CDR2 is SASEGT in the germline V gene.

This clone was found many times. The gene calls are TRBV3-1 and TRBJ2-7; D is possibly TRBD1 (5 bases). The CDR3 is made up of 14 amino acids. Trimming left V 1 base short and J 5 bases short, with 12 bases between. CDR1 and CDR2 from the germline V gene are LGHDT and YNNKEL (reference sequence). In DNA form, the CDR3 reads TGTGCCAGCAGCCAAGGGGGCAGGCTCCACGAGCAGTACTTC. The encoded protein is CASSQGGRLHEQYF.

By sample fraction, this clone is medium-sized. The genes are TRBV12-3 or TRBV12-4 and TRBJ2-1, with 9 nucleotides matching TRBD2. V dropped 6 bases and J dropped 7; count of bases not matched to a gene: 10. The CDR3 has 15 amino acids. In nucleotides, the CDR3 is TGTGCCAGCAGAAATAGCGGGAGTTTCCGAAATGAGCAGTTCTTC. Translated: CASRNSGSFRNEQFF.

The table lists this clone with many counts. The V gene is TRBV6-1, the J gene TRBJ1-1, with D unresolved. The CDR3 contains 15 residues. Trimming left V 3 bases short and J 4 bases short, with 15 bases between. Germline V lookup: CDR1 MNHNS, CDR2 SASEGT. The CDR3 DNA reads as TGTGCCAGCAGTGAGGGTCCGGGGTTAGGCACTGAAGCTTTCTTT. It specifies CASSEGPGLGTEAFF.

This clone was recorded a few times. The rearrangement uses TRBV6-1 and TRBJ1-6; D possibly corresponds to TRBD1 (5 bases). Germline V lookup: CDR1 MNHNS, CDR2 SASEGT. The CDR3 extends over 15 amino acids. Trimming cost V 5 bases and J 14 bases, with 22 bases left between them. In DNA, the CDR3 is TGTGCCAGCAGTCCCAACCGGGACCCGGGCTTAGCCCTCCACTTT. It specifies CASSPNRDPGLALHF.

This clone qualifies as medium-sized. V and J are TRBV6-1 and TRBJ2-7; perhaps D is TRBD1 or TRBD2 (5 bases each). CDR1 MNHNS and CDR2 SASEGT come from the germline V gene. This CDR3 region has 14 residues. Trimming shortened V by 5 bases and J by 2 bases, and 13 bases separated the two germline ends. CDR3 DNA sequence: TGTGCCAGCAGTCGAAAGCAGGGAGCCTACGAGCAGTACTTC. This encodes CASSRKQGAYEQYF.

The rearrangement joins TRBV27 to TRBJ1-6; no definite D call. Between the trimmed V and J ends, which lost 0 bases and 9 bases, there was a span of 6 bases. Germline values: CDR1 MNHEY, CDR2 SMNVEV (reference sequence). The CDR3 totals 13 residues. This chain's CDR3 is CASSLSEVSPLHF. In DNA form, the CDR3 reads TGTGCCAGCAGTTTATCGGAGGTTTCACCCCTCCACTTT.

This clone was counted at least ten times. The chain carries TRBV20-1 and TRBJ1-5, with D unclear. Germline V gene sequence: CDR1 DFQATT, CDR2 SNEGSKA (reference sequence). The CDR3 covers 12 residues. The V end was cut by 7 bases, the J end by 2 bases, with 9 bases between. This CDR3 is CSVPSGNQPQHF. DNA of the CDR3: TGCAGTGTTCCTTCTGGCAATCAGCCCCAGCATTTT.

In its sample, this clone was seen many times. The CDR3: CASSVTGYGNTIYF. The CDR3 bases are TGTGCCAGCAGTGTAACAGGGTACGGAAACACCATATATTTT. The genes are TRBV27 and TRBJ1-3; maybe TRBD1 (6 bases). The CDR3 loop spans 14 amino acids. V was clipped by 5 bases and J by 4 bases, with 12 bases between them. Germline loops: CDR1 MNHEY, CDR2 SMNVEV (reference sequence).

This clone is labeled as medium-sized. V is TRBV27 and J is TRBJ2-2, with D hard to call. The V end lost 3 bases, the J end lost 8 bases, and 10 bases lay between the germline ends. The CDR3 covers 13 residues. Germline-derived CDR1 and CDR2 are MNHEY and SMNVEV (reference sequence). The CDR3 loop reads CASSFGAVGELFF. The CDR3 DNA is TGTGCCAGCAGTTTTGGTGCGGTGGGGGAGCTGTTTTTT.

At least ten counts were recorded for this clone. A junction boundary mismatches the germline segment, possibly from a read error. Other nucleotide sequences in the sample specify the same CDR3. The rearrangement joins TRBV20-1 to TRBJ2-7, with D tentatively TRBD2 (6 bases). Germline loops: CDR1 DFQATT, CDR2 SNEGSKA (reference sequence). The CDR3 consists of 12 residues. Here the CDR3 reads CSARWRDHEQYF. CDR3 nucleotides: TGCAGCGCTAGATGGAGGGATCACGAGCAGTACTTC.

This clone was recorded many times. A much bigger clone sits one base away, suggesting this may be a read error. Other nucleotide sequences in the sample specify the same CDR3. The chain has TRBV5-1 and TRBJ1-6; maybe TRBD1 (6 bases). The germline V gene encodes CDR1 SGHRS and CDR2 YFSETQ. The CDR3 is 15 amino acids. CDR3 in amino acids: CASSLQGTGNSPLHF. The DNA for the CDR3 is TGCGCCAGCAGTTTACAGGGCACTGGTAATTCACCCCTCCACTTC.

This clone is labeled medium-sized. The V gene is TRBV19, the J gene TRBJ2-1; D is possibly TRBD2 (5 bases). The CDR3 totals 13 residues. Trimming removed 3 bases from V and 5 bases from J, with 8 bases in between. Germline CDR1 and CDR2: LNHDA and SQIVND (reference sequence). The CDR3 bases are TGTGCCAGTAGTATTACGAGGGACAATGAGCAGTTCTTC. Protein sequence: CASSITRDNEQFF.